A selection of T cell receptor beta chains follows, all from one sample in a study of blood T cell repertoires in COVID-19. Profiling relied on immunoSEQ multiplex PCR, and the TCRdb table lists in-frame clones only, not all of them. The profile shows approximately 50,000 clones, about nine tenths of them singletons. Sequencing input: peripheral blood. The receptor source for this set is a human donor in a cohort sampled during active COVID-19. The CDR3 runs from the conserved cysteine through the conserved F or W. Fields, in order: D gene, J gene, V gene, clone size, CDR3 DNA, CDR3 protein. D genes are given only for firm matches. Rows may omit the clone size; those that give it use once, few, many or a size class.

>NA|TRBJ2-1|TRBV5-4|NA
TGTGCCAGCAGCTTGGGAGCGGGCGGAACCTACAATGAGCAGTTCTTC
CASSLGAGGTYNEQFF
>TRBD2|TRBJ2-5|TRBV7-8|NA
TGTGCCAGCATCCAGCGGGGCAATGTGGAGACCCAGTACTTC
CASIQRGNVETQYF
>TRBD1|TRBJ1-4|TRBV7-7|few
TGTTCTCGGACAGGGGACATCTTTAATGAAAAACTGTTTTTT
CSRTGDIFNEKLFF
>TRBD1|TRBJ2-2|TRBV24-1|NA
TGTGCCACCAGTGATCCCGGGACAGGGTTTAGCGGGGAGCTGTTTTTT
CATSDPGTGFSGELFF
>NA|TRBJ2-7|TRBV6-6|NA
TGTGCCAGCAGCCCCCGTGAAGGGGGATACTACGAGCAGTACTTC
CASSPREGGYYEQYF
>NA|TRBJ2-7|TRBV2|NA
TGTGCCAGCAGGTTCTCAGGGGAAGTCTCCTACGAGCAGTACTTC
CASRFSGEVSYEQYF
>NA|TRBJ2-7|TRBV29-1|few
TGCAGCGTCATTGGTACAGACTCCTACGAGCAGTACTTC
CSVIGTDSYEQYF
>NA|TRBJ2-2|TRBV5-1|NA
TGCGCCAGCAGTTTTTTTGACAGGCTCTCCGGGGAGCTGTTTTTT
CASSFFDRLSGELFF
>TRBD1|TRBJ1-4|TRBV25-1|NA
TGTGCCAGCAGTCCTCGACAGGGCGCTAATGAAAAACTGTTTTTT
CASSPRQGANEKLFF
>TRBD1|TRBJ2-7|TRBV5-4|NA
TGTGCCAGCAGCTGGGACAGGGACGAGCAGTACTTC
CASSWDRDEQYF
>NA|TRBJ1-4|TRBV19|NA
TGTGCCAGCCAACCCAGGGGAAAGGAAAAACTGTTTTTT
CASQPRGKEKLFF
>TRBD2|TRBJ2-1|TRBV5-4|NA
TGTGCCAGCAGCTTGGACGGCGGACTAGCGGACAATGAGCAGTTCTTC
CASSLDGGLADNEQFF
>TRBD1|TRBJ1-4|TRBV27|NA
TGTGCCAGCAGTTTCGCCTTGGGACAGGACCCTGAAAAACTGTTTTTT
CASSFALGQDPEKLFF
>TRBD1|TRBJ1-2|TRBV12-3/TRBV12-4|NA
TGTGCCAGCAGTTTGGGACAGTCCTATGGCTACACCTTC
CASSLGQSYGYTF
>NA|TRBJ1-4|TRBV7-7|NA
TGTGCTAGCAGCCCAACAGGGCAAGAAAAACTGTTTTTT
CASSPTGQEKLFF
>TRBD2|TRBJ2-7|TRBV5-5|NA
TGTGCCAGCAGCTGGAACCGACTAGCGGGAGGGTACGAGCAGTACTTC
CASSWNRLAGGYEQYF
>NA|TRBJ1-6|TRBV4-2|few
TGTGCCAGCAGCCAAGATGGACAGAAGAATTCACCCCTCCACTTT
CASSQDGQKNSPLHF
>NA|TRBJ1-2|TRBV10-3|NA
TGTGCCATCAGTGAGGCGGAGCCGGGGAGCTATGGCTACACCTTC
CAISEAEPGSYGYTF
>TRBD2|TRBJ2-1|TRBV3-1/TRBV3-2|NA
TGTGCCAGCAGCCCGGGACTAGCGGCGTACAATGAGCAGTTCTTC
CASSPGLAAYNEQFF
>NA|TRBJ1-3|TRBV6-5|NA
TGTGCCAGCAGTTTTCGACAGCGAAACACCATATATTTT
CASSFRQRNTIYF
>TRBD1|TRBJ2-4|TRBV19|NA
TGTGCCAGTAGTATAGCCGGGGACAGGTTAGCCAAAAACATTCAGTACTTC
CASSIAGDRLAKNIQYF
>NA|TRBJ1-3|TRBV30|NA
TGTGCCTGGAGTGGGTCCCGAGCAGGAAACACCATATATTTT
CAWSGSRAGNTIYF
>NA|TRBJ2-1|TRBV10-3|NA
TGTGCCATCAAAAGCGGCGACAATGAGCAGTTCTTC
CAIKSGDNEQFF
>NA|TRBJ1-4|TRBV28|NA
TGTGCGGGGGGGGCAACTAATGAAAAACTGTTTTTT
CAGGATNEKLFF
>TRBD2|TRBJ2-7|TRBV28|NA
TGTGCCAGCAGTCGGACTAGCGGTAGTTACTCCTACGAGCAGTACTTC
CASSRTSGSYSYEQYF
>TRBD1|TRBJ2-7|TRBV28|NA
TGTGCCAGCAGTTATCCAATCTCCGGGACAGGGAACCATGACGAGCAGTACTTC
CASSYPISGTGNHDEQYF
>TRBD2|TRBJ2-1|TRBV18|NA
TGTGCCAGCTCTCGATATACCGGGACTAGCGGGAGGGCTAGCTACAATGAGCAGTTCTTC
CASSRYTGTSGRASYNEQFF
>NA|TRBJ1-2|TRBV12-5|NA
TGTGCTAGTGGTTTGGGTCAGGGGGGCTACACCTTC
CASGLGQGGYTF
>TRBD2|TRBJ2-7|TRBV2|NA
TGTGCCAGCGGACGAACTAGCGGAACCTACGAGCAGTACTTC
CASGRTSGTYEQYF
>TRBD1|TRBJ1-3|TRBV5-1|few
TGCGCCAGCAGCTCACAGGGGGCCGTCGGAAACACCATATATTTT
CASSSQGAVGNTIYF
>NA|TRBJ2-7|TRBV11-2|NA
TGTGCCAGCAGCCTTAACCGCGGTACCTACGAGCAGTACTTC
CASSLNRGTYEQYF
>NA|TRBJ1-1|TRBV10-1|NA
TGCGCCAGCAGTGGTCAGGGGTACACTGAAGCTTTCTTT
CASSGQGYTEAFF
>NA|TRBJ1-1|TRBV9|NA
TGTGCCAGCAGCCAGGCAGGCTACAACACTGAAGCTTTCTTT
CASSQAGYNTEAFF
>TRBD2|TRBJ2-3|TRBV10-1|few
TGCGCCAGCAGTGACACGGGACTAGCGGGAGGACGAGATACGCAGTATTTT
CASSDTGLAGGRDTQYF
>NA|TRBJ1-6|TRBV12-3/TRBV12-4|NA
TGTGCCAGCAGTTTAAGGGGGGGCCCCCTCCACTTT
CASSLRGGPLHF
>NA|TRBJ1-4|TRBV12-5|NA
TGTGCTAGTGGTTTGGAACCGGGAGTTAATGAAAAACTGTTTTTT
CASGLEPGVNEKLFF
>TRBD2|TRBJ2-7|TRBV4-2|NA
TGTGCCAGCAGCCTTGGGCGGGAGCGGGAGGGCTACGAGCAGTACTTC
CASSLGREREGYEQYF